The 2 T cell receptor beta chains in this list originate from one sample, sequenced in a study of T cells in women clearing cervical HPV infection. Libraries were prepared by immunoSEQ multiplex PCR; TCRdb keeps only in-frame clonotypes and omits some of them. The table lists about 32,000 clones. The sample comprised blood buffy coat. The source is a woman aged 18 to 75 with a cervical HPV16 infection that either progressed to CIN3+ or cleared (not recorded which).

To note about this clone: The read finishes 3 residues shy of the CDR3 end, and the germline J gene is used to complete it. The V call is TRBV5-1, the J call TRBJ1-1; 9 positions match TRBD1. V shed 4 bases and J 0 bases; nucleotides not matched to a gene: 4. This CDR3 is built from 15 residues. Germline V lookup: CDR1 SGHRS, CDR2 YFSETQ. The part of the CDR3 DNA that was read is TGCGCCAGCAGCCCTACAGGGGGCATGAACACTGAA. Its translation is CASSPTGGMNTE. The complete CDR3 protein is CASSPTGGMNTEAFF.

Of note for this clone: Read data end 3 residues before the CDR3 end; the end is taken from the germline J gene. The rearrangement uses TRBV19 and TRBJ1-2; no firm D call. Looked up from germline, CDR1 is LNHDA and CDR2 is SQIVND (reference sequence). CDR3 length: 13 residues. The CDR3 protein is CASSGLAGYDYTF. CDR3 DNA, as far as it was read: TGTGCCAGTAGTGGACTAGCGGGGTACGAC.